Listed below are T cell receptor beta chains from one sample, sequenced in a study of blood T cell repertoires in COVID-19. Only in-frame clones appear in the TCRdb table, and some are missing; sequencing was by immunoSEQ multiplex PCR. The sample consists of around 220,000 clones, approximately 79% of them appearing once. Sequenced: peripheral blood. The receptor source for this set is an elderly woman with active or convalescent COVID-19. Both conserved end residues are part of each CDR3. D genes are given only for firm matches. Only some rows state a clone size, as once, few, many or a class for expanded clones.

TRBV20-1	.	TRBJ1-6	.	TGCAGTGCTAGTCGCGGGAGCTCCTATAATTCACCCCTCCACTTT	CSASRGSSYNSPLHF
TRBV30	TRBD1	TRBJ2-7	.	TGTGCCTGGTCGCCGGGACAGGGGGCGCGGGGTGCCTACGAGCAGTACTTC	CAWSPGQGARGAYEQYF
TRBV5-4	.	TRBJ1-6	.	TGTGCCAGCAGCTTGCCACAGAATAATTCACCCCTCCACTTT	CASSLPQNNSPLHF
TRBV18	TRBD1	TRBJ1-1	.	TGTGCCAGCTCACTCGACAGGGCTAGATTGGGCACTGAAGCTTTCTTT	CASSLDRARLGTEAFF
TRBV7-8	TRBD1	TRBJ2-7	.	TGTGCCAGCAGCTTAGTCGGGACAGCGAACTACGAGCAGTACTTC	CASSLVGTANYEQYF
TRBV20-1	TRBD1	TRBJ1-2	.	TGCAGTGCTAGTGGGGGACAGGGATACGGCTACACCTTC	CSASGGQGYGYTF
TRBV18	TRBD1	TRBJ2-6	.	TGTGCCAGCTCCCCAGGACAGGCGGGCTCTGGGGCCAACGTCCTGACTTTC	CASSPGQAGSGANVLTF
TRBV12-1	.	TRBJ1-5	.	TGTGCCAGCCGCTTCACTCGAGGGACAGGTAGAGAGCCCCAGCATTTT	CASRFTRGTGREPQHF
TRBV19	.	TRBJ2-4	.	TGTGCCAGTAGTATAGGAGACATTCTAGCCAAAAACATTCAGTACTTC	CASSIGDILAKNIQYF
TRBV3-1/TRBV3-2	TRBD2	TRBJ2-5	.	TGTGCCAGCAGCCGTGGCCGAGCGGGAGGGGGAGAGACCCAGTACTTC	CASSRGRAGGGETQYF
TRBV5-6	.	TRBJ2-1	.	TGTGCCAGCAGCCAGGCAGGGGCGGGCGTATACAATGAGCAGTTCTTC	CASSQAGAGVYNEQFF
TRBV18	TRBD2	TRBJ2-1	.	TGTGCCAGCTCTGGACTAGCGAACAATGAGCAGTTCTTC	CASSGLANNEQFF
TRBV5-1	TRBD1	TRBJ2-5	few	TGCGCCAGCAGCACTCAGGGGGCGGAGACCCAGTACTTC	CASSTQGAETQYF
TRBV5-4	.	TRBJ1-1	.	TGTGCCAGCAGCTTGGCAGGGAACACTGAAGCTTTCTTT	CASSLAGNTEAFF
TRBV18	.	TRBJ1-2	.	TGTGCCAGCTCAGTAGGCAGAAGCGATGGCTACACCTTC	CASSVGRSDGYTF
TRBV4-1	TRBD2	TRBJ2-7	once	TGCGCCAGCAGCCACTATACACCTGGGACTAGCGGGATCTCCTACGAGCAGTACTTC	CASSHYTPGTSGISYEQYF
TRBV12-3/TRBV12-4	TRBD1	TRBJ1-5	.	TGTGCCAGCAGGGCTACAGGGGTACAGCCCCAGCATTTT	CASRATGVQPQHF
TRBV30	TRBD1	TRBJ1-1	.	TGTGCCTGGACAGGGGGTATGAACACTGAAGCTTTCTTT	CAWTGGMNTEAFF
TRBV19	TRBD1	TRBJ2-2	.	TGTGCCAGTAGTATTGCAGGGGGTTTGTCCGGGGAGCTGTTTTTT	CASSIAGGLSGELFF
TRBV6-5	.	TRBJ1-4	.	TGTGCCAGCAGTTACTCGACGAGGAATGAAAAACTGTTTTTT	CASSYSTRNEKLFF
TRBV4-2	.	TRBJ1-5	few	TGTGCCAGCAGCCGAGCGACAGTAGGACAGCCCCAGCATTTT	CASSRATVGQPQHF
TRBV3-1/TRBV3-2	.	TRBJ1-4	.	TGTGCCAGCAGCCAAGGTTGGGGGGAAGGGATAGGGACTAATGAAAAACTGTTTTTT	CASSQGWGEGIGTNEKLFF
TRBV5-4	TRBD1	TRBJ1-2	.	TGTGCCAGCAGCTATACAGGGGCGAATGGCTACACCTTC	CASSYTGANGYTF
TRBV5-4	TRBD2	TRBJ2-3	.	TGTGCCAGCAGCGAGGGACTAGCGGGTTTGAGCCCAGATACGCAGTATTTT	CASSEGLAGLSPDTQYF
TRBV30	.	TRBJ1-1	.	TGTGCCTGGCTGGGTTGGGGAGGAACTGAAGCTTTCTTT	CAWLGWGGTEAFF
TRBV6-1	.	TRBJ2-7	.	TGTGCCAGCAGGCAGGGAGGCTATCACGAGCAGTACTTC	CASRQGGYHEQYF
TRBV20-1	.	TRBJ1-1	.	TGCAGTGCTACTCAGGGTACTGAAGCTTTCTTT	CSATQGTEAFF